This T cell receptor beta chain was sequenced during a study of post-analysis software for immune sequencing data. Findings and limits, study-wide: When the samples were clustered directly with F measure, those that had been prepared in the same batch showed strong co-clustering. Patients used roughly five TRBV segments, including TRBV5-6, TRBV5-1 and TRBV20-1, more often than controls.

The CDR3 spans 12 residues. Germline CDR1 is DFQATT and CDR2 is SNEGSKA (reference sequence). V lost 6 bases, J lost 2 bases, and 10 bases lay in between. Points on this clonotype: Its cognate antigen is unknown.

Each TCR beta cDNA library carried unique molecular identifiers. Using its own MiXCR run on the PCR reads, TCRdb lists one record per CDR3 protein. The sample includes fewer than 850,000 distinct CDR3 sequences, about 27% seen only once; the top ten take around 0.56%. This clonotype originated in a girl between 10 and 17 years old with multiple sclerosis. The source material was blood. This chain joins TRBV20-1 and TRBJ1-1; D not certain. CDR3 amino acids: CSAIRPNTEAFF. For the CDR3, the DNA is TGCAGTGCGATCCGGCCTAACACTGAAGCTTTCTTT.